Shown below are 26 T cell receptor beta chains from a single sample sequenced in a study of cytomegalovirus exposure and HLA in healthy donors. The PCR was carried out with 60 Vbeta primers and 13 Jbeta primers. Sequencing was performed with immunoSEQ multiplex PCR; in TCRdb, only in-frame clones are kept and a portion is missing. Of 140,000 to 150,000 clones listed, 80% to 90% were seen once; the top ten hold approximately 4%. The sequenced material came from PBMCs. The receptors shown here come from a woman aged 35 to 49 in good health and CMV-seropositive.

V gene TRBV18 combines with J gene TRBJ2-7, with 7 nucleotides matching TRBD2. The J segment lost 1 base and the V segment lost 4 bases, leaving 7 bases of the junction unmatched. Germline V lookup: CDR1 KGHSH, CDR2 LQKENI. The CDR3 extends over 15 amino acids. CDR3 residues: CASSRTREASYEQYF. The CDR3 bases are TGTGCCAGCTCACGGACCCGGGAGGCATCCTACGAGCAGTACTTC.

The chain has TRBV27 and TRBJ2-5; 7 nucleotides match TRBD1. V shed 3 bases, J shed 11 bases, and the junction held 6 bases outside the gene matches. CDR1 and CDR2 (germline): MNHEY, SMNVEV (reference sequence). This CDR3 spans 12 amino acids. The CDR3 loop is CASSFDRDKQYF. CDR3 in DNA: TGTGCCAGCAGTTTCGACAGGGACAAGCAGTACTTC.

J is TRBJ1-4 and V is TRBV9; no firm D call. CDR3 length: 15 residues. CDR1 and CDR2 (germline): SGDLS, YYNGEE. Trimming stripped 0 bases from V and 4 bases from J, with 10 bases between. CDR3 sequence: CASSVDSRNNEKLFF. The CDR3 nucleotides read TGTGCCAGCAGCGTAGATTCCAGAAATAATGAAAAACTGTTTTTT. The whole variable domain, remainder taken from reference TRBV9 and TRBJ1-4, is DSGVTQTPKHLITATGQRVTLRCSPRSGDLSVYWYQQSLDQGLQFLIQYYNGEERAKGNILERFSAQQFPDLHSELNLSSLELGDSALYFCASSVDSRNNEKLFFGSGTQLSVL.

The chain recombines TRBV30 with TRBJ2-7; D perhaps matches TRBD1 (5 bases). Deletions cut 4 bases from V and 4 bases from J, with 14 bases between. There are 13 residues in the CDR3. Germline CDR1 reads GTSNPN; CDR2 reads SVGIG (reference sequence). The chain's CDR3 is CAWNQGGIYEQYF. DNA for the CDR3: TGTGCCTGGAACCAGGGTGGGATTTACGAGCAGTACTTC. Supplemented by reference TRBV30 and TRBJ2-7, the full variable domain reads SQTIHQWPATLVQPVGSPLSLECTVEGTSNPNLYWYRQAAGRGLQLLFYSVGIGQISSEVPQNLSASRPQDRQFILSSKKLLLSDSGFYLCAWNQGGIYEQYFGPGTRLTVT.

This rearrangement joins TRBV7-8 to TRBJ1-4, with D tentatively TRBD1 (5 bases). V was pared by 6 bases and J by 5 bases, with 10 bases between. CDR1 and CDR2 (germline): SGHVS, FQNEAQ. The CDR3 consists of 13 residues. The CDR3 protein is CASRGGPNEKLFF. The DNA for the CDR3 is TGTGCCAGCAGGGGGGGACCCAATGAAAAACTGTTTTTT.

The chain joins TRBV6-1 to TRBJ2-7; D not resolved. The CDR3 totals 13 residues. V was pared by 2 bases and J by 7 bases, with 12 bases between. The germline V gene has CDR1 MNHNS and CDR2 SASEGT. The CDR3, as DNA: TGTGCCAGCAGTGAACACCCAGGTACAGAGCAGTACTTC. It is translated as CASSEHPGTEQYF.

On this clone: Other DNA sequences in this specimen translate into the identical CDR3. The chain uses TRBV7-2 and TRBJ2-7, with D unclear. Germline V gene lookup returns CDR1 SGHTA and CDR2 FQGNSA. The V end was cut by 1 base, the J end by 3 bases, with 4 bases between. The CDR3 has 12 amino acids. The CDR3 region is CASSLDYYEQYF. The CDR3 bases are TGTGCCAGCAGCTTAGATTACTACGAGCAGTACTTC.

For this clone: Compared with germline, one end of the junction differs, possibly owing to a read error. The CDR3 is CASSPFTGNF. In nucleotides, the CDR3 is TGTGCCAGCAGCCCTTTTACAGGAAACTTC. The gene calls are TRBV14 and TRBJ2-7; the D gene is possibly TRBD1 (5 bases). The CDR3 covers 10 residues. Germline V lookup: CDR1 SGHDN, CDR2 FVKESK.

This clone was observed a single time. This chain joins TRBV5-1 and TRBJ2-7, with D possibly matching TRBD2 (5 bases). The CDR3 length is 14 residues. Germline V lookup: CDR1 SGHRS, CDR2 YFSETQ. V dropped 6 bases and J dropped 0 bases, with 13 bases sitting between them. DNA of the CDR3: TGCGCCAGCATGCGGTCGGCGGGCTCCTACGAGCAGTACTTC. As protein: CASMRSAGSYEQYF.

The V and J genes are TRBV6-1 and TRBJ2-1, with TRBD2 matching 8 bases. CDR1 and CDR2 from the germline V gene are MNHNS and SASEGT. V dropped 1 base and J dropped 8; count of bases not matched to a gene: 13. The CDR3 is made up of 17 amino acids. CDR3 loop: CASSEGLGGLVLYEQFF. CDR3 in DNA: TGTGCCAGCAGTGAAGGTCTAGGGGGACTAGTATTATATGAGCAGTTCTTC.

This clone was seen more than once but under ten times. The chain couples TRBV7-3 to TRBJ1-1; 7 nucleotides align to TRBD1. This CDR3 is built from 14 residues. Losses at the gene ends were 4 bases for V and 3 bases for J; bases not matched to a gene: 5. Germline V lookup: CDR1 SGHTA, CDR2 FQGTGA. The CDR3 nucleotides read TGTGCCAGCAGCTCCGAGGGACAGCACACTGAAGCTTTCTTT. Translation: CASSSEGQHTEAFF.

The chain links TRBV28 to TRBJ1-4, with a tentative D call TRBD1 (5 bases). CDR1 MDHEN and CDR2 SYDVKM come from the germline V gene. This CDR3 contains 16 residues. Trimming stripped 2 bases from V and 8 bases from J, with 18 bases between. The CDR3 DNA is TGTGCCAGCAGTTTACGGGATTGGGGGGTGCGGGAAAAACTGTTTTTT. Residues: CASSLRDWGVREKLFF.

There are a few counts of this clone. The rearrangement uses TRBV6-5 and TRBJ1-2; D not certain. The CDR3 is 13 amino acids. Germline lookup yields CDR1 MNHEY and CDR2 SVGAGI. Trimming left V 4 bases short and J 6 bases short, with 12 bases between. The CDR3 sequence is CASSSVRSDGYTF. The CDR3 region has the DNA TGTGCCAGCAGTTCGGTCCGTTCGGATGGCTACACCTTC.

This clone has a single count. The sample holds other DNA sequences that translate to the same CDR3. The J gene is TRBJ1-1, the V gene TRBV14; 8 bases line up with TRBD1. After removal of 6 bases from V and 11 bases from J, the junction contained 14 bases not matched to a gene. Germline values: CDR1 SGHDN, CDR2 FVKESK. The CDR3 spans 14 residues. For the CDR3, the DNA is TGTGCCAGCAGTCAAACCATAGACAGGGGAAGGGCTTTCTTT. Residues: CASSQTIDRGRAFF.

The chain combines TRBV4-3 with TRBJ2-7; D is possibly TRBD1 (6 bases). The germline V and J ends were trimmed by 0 bases and 2 bases, with 11 bases remaining between them. CDR1 is LGHNA, CDR2 YSLEER, per germline. This CDR3 contains 15 residues. In DNA, the CDR3 is TGCGCCAGCAGCCAAGAGGTCGGACAGACCTACGAGCAGTACTTC. Its protein is CASSQEVGQTYEQYF.

V and J are TRBV4-2 and TRBJ1-2; the D is unclear. Germline loops: CDR1 LGHNA, CDR2 YNFKEQ. There are 14 residues in the CDR3. The ends were cut back, 4 bases at V and 6 bases at J, with 15 bases in the middle. The CDR3 protein is CASSPSRDTNGYTF. CDR3 sequence (DNA): TGTGCCAGCAGCCCGAGCCGGGATACTAATGGCTACACCTTC.

V and J are TRBV4-1 and TRBJ1-5, with TRBD1 matching over 9 bases. Looked up from germline, CDR1 is MGHRA and CDR2 is YSYEKL. The CDR3 has 15 residues. J lost 7 bases, V lost 0 bases, and 4 bases had no gene match. CDR3 loop: CASSQETDRGQPQHF. CDR3 nucleotides: TGCGCCAGCAGCCAAGAGACGGACAGGGGACAGCCCCAGCATTTT.

The rearrangement joins TRBV20-1 to TRBJ1-2, with no clear D. Trimming stripped 6 bases from V and 11 bases from J, with 10 bases between. Germline assignment: CDR1 DFQATT and CDR2 SNEGSKA (reference sequence). This CDR3 region has 9 residues. The CDR3 bases are TGCAGTGCCCGAGGGTGGTACACCTTC. Its protein product is CSARGWYTF.

The table lists this clone with a few counts. The gene calls are TRBV11-1 and TRBJ2-2, with TRBD1 identical over 7 bases. The junction had 6 bases not matched to a gene; V was cut back by 5 bases and J by 0 bases. The CDR3 spans 16 residues. CDR1 and CDR2 from the germline V gene are SGHAT and FQDESV (reference sequence). This CDR3 is CASSRDSLPNTGELFF. CDR3 coding DNA: TGTGCCAGCAGCAGGGACAGCCTTCCGAACACCGGGGAGCTGTTTTTT.

This clone was counted a few times. J is TRBJ1-1 and V is TRBV10-3; TRBD1 agrees at 11 bases. The CDR3 extends over 18 amino acids. J lost 0 bases, V lost 8 bases, and 14 bases had no gene match. The germline V gene encodes CDR1 ENHRY and CDR2 SYGVKD. CDR3 sequence: CAISRVPGQGGMNTEAFF. Written as DNA, the CDR3 is TGTGCCATCTCTCGAGTTCCGGGACAGGGGGGCATGAACACTGAAGCTTTCTTT.

The chain employs TRBV6-6 and TRBJ1-2, with 10 nucleotides matching TRBD1. The CDR3 runs 12 residues. V was clipped by 10 bases and J by 8 bases; unmatched bases: 7. Germline V gives CDR1 MNHNY, CDR2 SVGAGI (reference sequence). The CDR3 protein is CATEGTGDGYTF. In DNA, the CDR3 is TGTGCCACCGAGGGGACAGGGGACGGCTACACCTTC.

CDR3 in DNA: TGTGCCTGGAGCCCGGGACTAGCGGGAGCGACAGATACGCAGTATTTT. It is translated as CAWSPGLAGATDTQYF. This chain links TRBV30 with TRBJ2-3, with 14 bases that match TRBD2. The CDR3 is 16 residues long. Germline loops: CDR1 GTSNPN, CDR2 SVGIG (reference sequence). The V gene end was trimmed by 3 bases and the J gene end by 3 bases; junction bases not matched to a gene: 5.

The chain is built from TRBV7-6 and TRBJ2-1; a weak D match, TRBD1 (6 bases). Germline V gene data show CDR1 as SGHVS and CDR2 as FNYEAQ. Deletions cut 5 bases from V and 0 bases from J, with 17 bases between. The CDR3 covers 17 residues. CDR3 coding DNA: TGTGCCAGCAGCCCAGGGGCAGGGCTCAGCTCCTACAATGAGCAGTTCTTC. Translated, it gives CASSPGAGLSSYNEQFF.

The chain combines TRBV7-2 with TRBJ2-3; unclear D gene. The CDR3 contains 12 residues. The V and J ends lost 7 bases and 1 base respectively, with 6 bases between them. Germline CDR1 SGHTA, CDR2 FQGNSA. CDR3 region: CASNQGTDTQYF. The DNA for the CDR3 is TGTGCCAGCAACCAGGGCACAGATACGCAGTATTTT.

This chain uses TRBV2 with TRBJ2-5; TRBD2 aligns across 7 bases. J lost 5 bases, V lost 0 bases, and 6 bases had no gene match. Germline V gene data show CDR1 as SNHLY and CDR2 as FYNNEI. There are 15 residues in the CDR3. The CDR3 loop reads CASSEAGGPRETQYF. The CDR3 DNA reads as TGTGCCAGCAGTGAAGCGGGAGGGCCCAGGGAGACCCAGTACTTC.

The rearrangement uses TRBV5-6 and TRBJ2-5, with a weak D call TRBD1 (5 bases). TRBJ2-7 explains the end of the DNA better; the J call may be wrong. Germline CDR1 and CDR2: SGHDT and YYEEEE. CDR3 length: 13 amino acids. The CDR3 protein is CASSQGDSYEQYF. The DNA of the CDR3 is TGTGCCAGCAGCCAGGGCGACAGCTACGAGCAGTACTTC.